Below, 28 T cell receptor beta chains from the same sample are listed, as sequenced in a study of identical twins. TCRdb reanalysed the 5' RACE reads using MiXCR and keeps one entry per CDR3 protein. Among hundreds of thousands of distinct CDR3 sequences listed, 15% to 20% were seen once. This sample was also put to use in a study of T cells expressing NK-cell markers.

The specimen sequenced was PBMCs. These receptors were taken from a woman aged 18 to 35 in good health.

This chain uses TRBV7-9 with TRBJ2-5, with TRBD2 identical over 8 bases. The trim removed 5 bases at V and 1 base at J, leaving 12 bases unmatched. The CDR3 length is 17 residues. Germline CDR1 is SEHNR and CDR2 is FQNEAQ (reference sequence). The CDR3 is CASSLGLAPLAQETQYF. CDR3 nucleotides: TGTGCCAGCAGCCTAGGACTAGCCCCACTAGCCCAAGAGACCCAGTACTTC.

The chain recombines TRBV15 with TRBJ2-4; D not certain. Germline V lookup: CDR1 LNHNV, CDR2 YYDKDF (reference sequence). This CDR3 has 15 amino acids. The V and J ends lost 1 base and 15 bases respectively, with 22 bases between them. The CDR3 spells CATSRVLGKDRLLYF. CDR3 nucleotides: TGTGCCACCAGCAGAGTGCTAGGCAAAGACCGTTTGTTGTACTTC. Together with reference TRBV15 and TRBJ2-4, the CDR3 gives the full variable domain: DAMVIQNPRYQVTQFGKPVTLSCSQTLNHNVMYWYQQKSSQAPKLLFHYYDKDFNNEADTPDNFQSRRPNTSFCFLDIRSPGLGDTAMYLCATSRVLGKDRLLYFGAGTRLSVL.

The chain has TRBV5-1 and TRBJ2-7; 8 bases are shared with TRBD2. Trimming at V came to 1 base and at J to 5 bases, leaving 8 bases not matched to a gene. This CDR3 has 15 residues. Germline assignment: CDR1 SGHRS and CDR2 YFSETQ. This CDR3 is CASSLSGSGSNEQYF. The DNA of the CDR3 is TGCGCCAGCAGCTTGAGCGGGAGTGGTTCAAACGAGCAGTACTTC.

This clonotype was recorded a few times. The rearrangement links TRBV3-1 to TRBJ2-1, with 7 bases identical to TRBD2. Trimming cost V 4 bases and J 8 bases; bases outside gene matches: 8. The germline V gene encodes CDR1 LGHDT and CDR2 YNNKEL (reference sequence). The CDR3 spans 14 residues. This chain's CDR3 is CASSPLERGYEQFF. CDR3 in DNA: TGTGCCAGCAGCCCCCTGGAGCGGGGCTATGAGCAGTTCTTC.

The CDR3 loop is CASSEPGQGSHEQYF. CDR3 DNA sequence: TGTGCCAGCAGTGAGCCCGGACAGGGTAGCCACGAGCAGTACTTC. The rearrangement links TRBV6-1 to TRBJ2-7, with 8 positions matching TRBD1. V gave up 3 bases and J gave up 5 bases; unmatched junction bases: 9. The CDR3 consists of 15 residues. Germline V gene lookup returns CDR1 MNHNS and CDR2 SASEGT.

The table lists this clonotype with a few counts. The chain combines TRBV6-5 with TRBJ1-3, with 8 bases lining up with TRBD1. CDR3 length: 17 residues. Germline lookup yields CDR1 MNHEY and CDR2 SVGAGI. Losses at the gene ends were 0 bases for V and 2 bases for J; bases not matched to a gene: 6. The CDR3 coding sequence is TGTGCCAGCAGTTACTCGATCCCGGACAGGGCTGGAAACACCATATATTTT. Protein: CASSYSIPDRAGNTIYF.

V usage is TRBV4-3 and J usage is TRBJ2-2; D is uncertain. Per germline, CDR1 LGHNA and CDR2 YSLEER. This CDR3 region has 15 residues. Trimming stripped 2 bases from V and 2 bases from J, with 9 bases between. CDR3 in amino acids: CASSQTWVNTGELFF. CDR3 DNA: TGCGCCAGCAGCCAAACCTGGGTCAACACCGGGGAGCTGTTTTTT.

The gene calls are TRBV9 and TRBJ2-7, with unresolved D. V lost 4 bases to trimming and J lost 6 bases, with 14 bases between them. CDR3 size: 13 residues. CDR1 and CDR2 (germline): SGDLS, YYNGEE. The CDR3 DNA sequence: TGTGCCAGCAGCCCCCCGGTAGGTCGCGAGCAGTACTTC. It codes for CASSPPVGREQYF. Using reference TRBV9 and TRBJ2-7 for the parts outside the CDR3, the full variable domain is DSGVTQTPKHLITATGQRVTLRCSPRSGDLSVYWYQQSLDQGLQFLIQYYNGEERAKGNILERFSAQQFPDLHSELNLSSLELGDSALYFCASSPPVGREQYFGPGTRLTVT.

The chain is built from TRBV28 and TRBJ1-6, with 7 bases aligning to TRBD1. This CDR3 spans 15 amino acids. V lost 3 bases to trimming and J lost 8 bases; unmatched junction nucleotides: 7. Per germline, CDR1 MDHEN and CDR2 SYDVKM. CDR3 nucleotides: TGTGCCAGCAGTTTCCCGACAGGGAACCATTCACCCCTCCACTTT. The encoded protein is CASSFPTGNHSPLHF. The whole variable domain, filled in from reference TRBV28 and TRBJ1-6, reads DVKVTQSSRYLVKRTGEKVFLECVQDMDHENMFWYRQDPGLGLRLIYFSYDVKMKEKGDIPEGYSVSREKKERFSLILESASTNQTSMYLCASSFPTGNHSPLHFGNGTRLTVT.

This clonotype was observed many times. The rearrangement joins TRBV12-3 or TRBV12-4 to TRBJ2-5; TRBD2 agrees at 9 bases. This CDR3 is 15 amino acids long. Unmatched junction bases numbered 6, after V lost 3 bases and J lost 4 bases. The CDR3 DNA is TGTGCCAGCAGTTTGAATAGCGGGGGTATAGAGACCCAGTACTTC. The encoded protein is CASSLNSGGIETQYF.

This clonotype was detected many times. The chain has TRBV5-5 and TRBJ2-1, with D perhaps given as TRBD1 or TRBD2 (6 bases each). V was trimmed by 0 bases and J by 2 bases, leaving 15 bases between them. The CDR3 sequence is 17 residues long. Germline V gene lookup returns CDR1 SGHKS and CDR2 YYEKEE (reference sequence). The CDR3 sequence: CASSLGYGGLPYNEQFF. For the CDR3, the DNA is TGTGCCAGCAGCTTGGGCTACGGGGGCCTCCCCTACAATGAGCAGTTCTTC. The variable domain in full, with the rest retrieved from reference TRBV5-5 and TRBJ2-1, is DAGVTQSPTHLIKTRGQQVTLRCSPISGHKSVSWYQQVLGQGPQFIFQYYEKEERGRGNFPDRFSARQFPNYSSELNVNALLLGDSALYLCASSLGYGGLPYNEQFFGPGTRLTVL.

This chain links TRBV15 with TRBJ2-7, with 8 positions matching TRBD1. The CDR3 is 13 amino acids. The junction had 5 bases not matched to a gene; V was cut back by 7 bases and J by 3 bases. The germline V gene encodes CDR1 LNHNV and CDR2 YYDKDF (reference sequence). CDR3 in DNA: TGTGCCACCAACCGGGACAGGTTCTACGAGCAGTACTTC. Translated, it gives CATNRDRFYEQYF. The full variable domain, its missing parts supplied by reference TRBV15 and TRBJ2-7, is DAMVIQNPRYQVTQFGKPVTLSCSQTLNHNVMYWYQQKSSQAPKLLFHYYDKDFNNEADTPDNFQSRRPNTSFCFLDIRSPGLGDTAMYLCATNRDRFYEQYFGPGTRLTVT.

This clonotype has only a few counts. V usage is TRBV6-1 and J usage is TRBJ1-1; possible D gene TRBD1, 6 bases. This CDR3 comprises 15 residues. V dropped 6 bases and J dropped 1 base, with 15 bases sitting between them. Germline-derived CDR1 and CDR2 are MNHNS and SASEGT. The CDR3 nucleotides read TGTGCCAGCAGCGGACCCGCGACAGGGAACACTGAAGCTTTCTTT. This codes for CASSGPATGNTEAFF.

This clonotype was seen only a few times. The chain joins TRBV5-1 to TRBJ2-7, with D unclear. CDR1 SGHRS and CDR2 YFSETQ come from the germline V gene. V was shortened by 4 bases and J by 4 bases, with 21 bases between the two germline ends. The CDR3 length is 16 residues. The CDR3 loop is CASSPRTVSPEYEQYF. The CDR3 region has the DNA TGCGCCAGCAGCCCTCGGACGGTCTCACCAGAGTACGAGCAGTACTTC.

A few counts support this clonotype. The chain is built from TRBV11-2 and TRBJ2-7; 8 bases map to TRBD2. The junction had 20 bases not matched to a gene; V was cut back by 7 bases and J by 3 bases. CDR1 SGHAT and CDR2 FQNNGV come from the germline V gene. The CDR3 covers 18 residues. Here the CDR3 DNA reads TGTGCCAGCACCCGCCGGGGGGGGTACGGTCAGAGTTTCTACGAGCAGTACTTC. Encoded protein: CASTRRGGYGQSFYEQYF.

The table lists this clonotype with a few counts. The CDR3 DNA sequence: TGTGCCAGCATCGGAACGGCGGATAGCCGCGAGCAGTACTTC. Protein sequence: CASIGTADSREQYF. J is TRBJ2-7 and V is TRBV7-8; D remains unclear. CDR1 is SGHVS and CDR2 is FQNEAQ in the germline V gene. This CDR3 spans 14 amino acids. V shed 7 bases and J shed 6 bases, with 19 bases lying between them.

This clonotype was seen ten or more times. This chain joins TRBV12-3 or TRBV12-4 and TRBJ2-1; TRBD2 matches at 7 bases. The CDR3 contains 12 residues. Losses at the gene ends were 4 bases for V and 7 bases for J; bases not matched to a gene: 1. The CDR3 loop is CASSSGGNEQFF. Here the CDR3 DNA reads TGTGCCAGCAGTTCCGGGGGGAATGAGCAGTTCTTC.

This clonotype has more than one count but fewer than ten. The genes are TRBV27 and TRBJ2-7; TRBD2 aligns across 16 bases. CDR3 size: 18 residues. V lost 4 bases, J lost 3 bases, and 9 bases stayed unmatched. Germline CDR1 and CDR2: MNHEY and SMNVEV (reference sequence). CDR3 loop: CASSSPGTSGRALYEQYF. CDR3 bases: TGTGCCAGCAGTTCCCCCGGGACTAGCGGGAGGGCCCTCTACGAGCAGTACTTC.

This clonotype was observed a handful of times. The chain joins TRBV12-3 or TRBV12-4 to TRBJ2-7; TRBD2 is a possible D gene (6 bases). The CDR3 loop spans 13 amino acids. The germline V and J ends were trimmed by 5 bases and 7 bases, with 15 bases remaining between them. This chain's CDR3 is CASSPPSVGEQYF. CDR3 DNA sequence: TGTGCCAGCAGTCCCCCTAGCGTAGGGGAGCAGTACTTC.

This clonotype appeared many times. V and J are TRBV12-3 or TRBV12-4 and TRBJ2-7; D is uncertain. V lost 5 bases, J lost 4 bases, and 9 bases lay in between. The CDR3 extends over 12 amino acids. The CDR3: CASSPAHYEQYF. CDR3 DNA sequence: TGTGCCAGCAGTCCGGCCCATTACGAGCAGTACTTC.

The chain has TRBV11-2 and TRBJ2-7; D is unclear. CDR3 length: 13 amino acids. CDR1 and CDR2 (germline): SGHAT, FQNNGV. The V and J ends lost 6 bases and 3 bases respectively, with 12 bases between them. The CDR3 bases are TGTGCCAGCAGGATGACGGGCTACTACGAGCAGTACTTC. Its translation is CASRMTGYYEQYF.

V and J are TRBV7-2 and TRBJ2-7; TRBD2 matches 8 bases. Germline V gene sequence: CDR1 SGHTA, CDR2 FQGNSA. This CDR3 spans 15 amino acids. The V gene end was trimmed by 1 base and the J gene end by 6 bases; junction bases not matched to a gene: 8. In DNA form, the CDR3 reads TGTGCCAGCAGCTTAGTTCGAGCGGGAGTAACCGAGCAGTACTTC. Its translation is CASSLVRAGVTEQYF.

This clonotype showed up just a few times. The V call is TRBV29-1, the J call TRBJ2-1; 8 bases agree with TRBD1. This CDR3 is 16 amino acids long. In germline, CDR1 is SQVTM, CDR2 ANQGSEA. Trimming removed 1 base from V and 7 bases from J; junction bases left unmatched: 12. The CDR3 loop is CSVEGLQGAQMNEQFF. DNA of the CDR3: TGCAGCGTTGAAGGACTTCAGGGGGCGCAAATGAATGAGCAGTTCTTC.

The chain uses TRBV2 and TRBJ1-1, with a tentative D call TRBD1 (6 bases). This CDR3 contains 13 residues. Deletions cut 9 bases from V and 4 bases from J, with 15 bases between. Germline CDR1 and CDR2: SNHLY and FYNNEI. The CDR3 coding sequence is TGTGCCAGGACCGGACAGTCCCTCACTGAAGCTTTCTTT. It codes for CARTGQSLTEAFF. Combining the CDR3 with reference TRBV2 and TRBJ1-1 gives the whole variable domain EPEVTQTPSHQVTQMGQEVILRCVPISNHLYFYWYRQILGQKVEFLVSFYNNEISEKSEIFDDQFSVERPDGSNFTLKIRSTKLEDSAMYFCARTGQSLTEAFFGQGTRLTVV.

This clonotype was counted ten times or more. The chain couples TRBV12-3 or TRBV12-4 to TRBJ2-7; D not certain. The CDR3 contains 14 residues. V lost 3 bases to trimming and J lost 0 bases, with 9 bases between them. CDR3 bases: TGTGCCAGCAGTTTTTCCGGTTACTCCTACGAGCAGTACTTC. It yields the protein CASSFSGYSYEQYF.

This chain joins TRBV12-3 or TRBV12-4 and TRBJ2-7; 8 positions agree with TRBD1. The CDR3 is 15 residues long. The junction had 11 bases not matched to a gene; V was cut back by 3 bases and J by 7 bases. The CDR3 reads CASSFSGQGAREQYF. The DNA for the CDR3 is TGTGCCAGCAGTTTTTCCGGCCAGGGGGCGAGAGAGCAGTACTTC.

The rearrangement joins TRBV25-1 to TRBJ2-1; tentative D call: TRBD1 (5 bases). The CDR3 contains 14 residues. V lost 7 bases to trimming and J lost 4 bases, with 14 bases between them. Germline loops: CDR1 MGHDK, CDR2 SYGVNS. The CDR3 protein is CASTPQTAYNEQFF. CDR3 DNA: TGTGCCAGCACTCCACAGACAGCATACAATGAGCAGTTCTTC.

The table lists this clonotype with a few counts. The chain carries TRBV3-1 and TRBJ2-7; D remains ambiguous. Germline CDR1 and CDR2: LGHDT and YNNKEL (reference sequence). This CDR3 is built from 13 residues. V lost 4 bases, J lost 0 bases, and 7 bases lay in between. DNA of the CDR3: TGTGCCAGCAGCCCCGCGTTCTCCTACGAGCAGTACTTC. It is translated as CASSPAFSYEQYF.